These 13 T cell receptor beta chains originate from one sample sequenced in a study of T-cell reconstitution after alpha-beta-depleted transplantation in children. Unique molecular identifiers were used to barcode this TCRbeta library. One entry per CDR3 protein, called by TCRdb with MiXCR from the PCR reads. The table lists some 280,000 distinct CDR3 sequences, 9.5% to 10% of them singletons. The specimen comprised PBMCs from the stem cell graft donor, sampled from the stem cell graft. Receptors originate from a human donor who donated a stem cell graft to a child with SCID.

This clonotype was counted a few times. The chain joins TRBV28 to TRBJ1-1; tentative D call: TRBD1 (5 bases). The germline V gene encodes CDR1 MDHEN and CDR2 SYDVKM. This CDR3 has 15 residues. The V end was cut by 5 bases, the J end by 4 bases, with 17 bases between. DNA of the CDR3: TGTGCCAGCAGTCCCGACGGGACCTGGACCACTGAAGCTTTCTTT. It translates to CASSPDGTWTTEAFF.

In the case of this clonotype: Germline is not matched at one junction end, which may reflect a read error. The chain combines TRBV12-3 or TRBV12-4 with TRBJ2-5; a possible D gene is TRBD2 (5 bases). There are 15 residues in the CDR3. CDR3 region: CASSLAWRVKDTQYF. CDR3 DNA sequence: TGTGCCAGCAGTTTAGCGTGGCGGGTAAAAGATACCCAGTACTTC.

This clonotype has a count of ten or more. The chain employs TRBV3-1 and TRBJ2-1, with D perhaps matching TRBD1 or TRBD2 (7 bases each). Germline V gene lookup returns CDR1 LGHDT and CDR2 YNNKEL (reference sequence). Trimming took 4 bases from V and 6 from J, leaving 16 bases between them. The CDR3 has 15 amino acids. The CDR3 reads CASSPGQGGFNEQFF. The CDR3 DNA follows: TGTGCCAGCAGCCCGGGTCAGGGGGGGTTCAATGAGCAGTTCTTC.

This clonotype has just a few counts. V is TRBV7-9 and J is TRBJ1-5; TRBD1 agrees at 7 bases. Germline loops: CDR1 SEHNR, CDR2 FQNEAQ (reference sequence). The V segment lost 5 bases and the J segment 2 bases; nucleotides outside the gene matches: 6. The CDR3 contains 15 residues. The CDR3 region has the DNA TGTGCCAGCAGCCCCTTAGGACAGGGCAATCAGCCCCAGCATTTT. Translation gives CASSPLGQGNQPQHF.

The V gene is TRBV20-1, the J gene TRBJ2-2, with 7 bases lining up with TRBD1. The CDR3 is 16 residues long. The V and J ends lost 6 bases and 3 bases, in that order; junction bases with no gene match: 13. Germline V gene lookup returns CDR1 DFQATT and CDR2 SNEGSKA (reference sequence). CDR3 sequence: CSAKAPGQPYTGELFF. The DNA for the CDR3 is TGCAGTGCAAAAGCCCCGGGACAGCCCTACACCGGGGAGCTGTTTTTT.

The chain combines TRBV7-8 with TRBJ2-1; 9 bases align to TRBD1. Germline lookup yields CDR1 SGHVS and CDR2 FQNEAQ. Trimming cost V 4 bases and J 8 bases; bases outside gene matches: 6. The length of the CDR3 is 14 residues. The CDR3, as DNA: TGTGCCAGCAGCTCCCGGGACAGGGCCGATGAGCAGTTCTTC. Protein product: CASSSRDRADEQFF. The variable domain in full, completed from reference TRBV7-8 and TRBJ2-1, reads GAGVSQSPRYKVAKRGQDVALRCDPISGHVSLFWYQQALGQGPEFLTYFQNEAQLDKSGLPSDRFFAERPEGSVSTLKIQRTQQEDSAVYLCASSSRDRADEQFFGPGTRLTVL.

CDR3 sequence reads: CASSLGPGVEEQFF. The CDR3 nucleotides are TGCGCCAGCAGCTTGGGACCGGGGGTTGAAGAGCAGTTCTTC. V gene TRBV5-1 combines with J gene TRBJ2-1; maybe TRBD2 (6 bases). The CDR3 extends over 14 amino acids. V was shortened by 0 bases and J by 10 bases, with 14 bases between the two germline ends. Germline CDR1 is SGHRS and CDR2 is YFSETQ.

The chain links TRBV5-6 to TRBJ1-2; TRBD1 agrees at 7 bases. The trim removed 3 bases at V and 8 bases at J, leaving 10 bases unmatched. CDR3 length equals 14 residues. Per the germline V gene, CDR1 is SGHDT and CDR2 is YYEEEE. CDR3 amino acids: CASSSTLRTGGYTF. The CDR3 DNA reads as TGTGCCAGCAGCTCCACTTTGAGGACAGGCGGCTACACCTTC.

Ten or more counts support this clonotype. V usage is TRBV29-1 and J usage is TRBJ2-2; D uncertain. V was clipped by 2 bases and J by 4 bases, with 5 bases between them. The germline CDR1 and CDR2 sequences are SQVTM and ANQGSEA. The CDR3 loop spans 12 amino acids. As DNA, the CDR3 is TGCAGCGTTGAATATTTCACCGGGGAGCTGTTTTTT. It translates to CSVEYFTGELFF.

Many counts were recorded for this clonotype. One end of the junction varies from germline; a read error may be responsible. V usage is TRBV5-1 and J usage is TRBJ1-1; D not certain. Per germline, CDR1 SGHRS and CDR2 YFSETQ. The CDR3 extends over 12 amino acids. The CDR3, as DNA: TGTGCCAGCAGCTTAGTGGACACTGAAGCTTTCTTT. This encodes CASSLVDTEAFF.

The DNA for the CDR3 is TGTGCCAGCAGCTTGGTGACACCCTCTGGAAACACCATATATTTT. Protein product: CASSLVTPSGNTIYF. The chain employs TRBV7-9 and TRBJ1-3; D remains unclear. The CDR3 is 15 amino acids. CDR1 is SEHNR and CDR2 is FQNEAQ in the germline V gene (reference sequence). Trimming stripped 3 bases from V and 0 bases from J, with 9 bases between.

This clonotype has a handful of counts. The chain has TRBV20-1 and TRBJ2-1; TRBD2 agrees at 14 bases. Germline values: CDR1 DFQATT, CDR2 SNEGSKA (reference sequence). CDR3 length: 15 residues. V shed 4 bases and J 9 bases; nucleotides not matched to a gene: 8. The CDR3 sequence: CSAKMTSGGAGEQFF. CDR3 DNA sequence: TGCAGTGCTAAAATGACTAGCGGGGGGGCTGGTGAGCAGTTCTTC.

This clonotype showed up just a few times. The J gene is TRBJ2-1, the V gene TRBV19; TRBD2 matches 8 bases. This CDR3 is built from 15 residues. The junction had 6 bases not matched to a gene; V was cut back by 5 bases and J by 3 bases. Looked up from germline, CDR1 is LNHDA and CDR2 is SQIVND (reference sequence). The CDR3 region is CASSQAGLVYNEQFF. The DNA for the CDR3 is TGTGCCAGTAGTCAAGCGGGACTAGTCTACAATGAGCAGTTCTTC.